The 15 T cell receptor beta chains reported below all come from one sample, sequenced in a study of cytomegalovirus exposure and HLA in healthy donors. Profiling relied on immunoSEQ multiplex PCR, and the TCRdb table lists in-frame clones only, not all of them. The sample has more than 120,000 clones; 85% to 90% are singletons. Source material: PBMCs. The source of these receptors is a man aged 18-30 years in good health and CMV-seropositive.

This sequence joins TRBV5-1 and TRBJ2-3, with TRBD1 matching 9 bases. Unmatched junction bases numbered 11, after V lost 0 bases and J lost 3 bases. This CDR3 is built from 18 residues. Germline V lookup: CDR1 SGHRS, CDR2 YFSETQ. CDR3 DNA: TGCGCCAGCAGCTTGGCACCAATTACAGGGGGCCGGACAGATACGCAGTATTTT. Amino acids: CASSLAPITGGRTDTQYF.

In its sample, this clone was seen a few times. Here the CDR3 reads CASSSGHMTEAFF. In nucleotides, the CDR3 is TGTGCCAGCAGTTCTGGGCATATGACTGAAGCTTTCTTT. The gene calls are TRBV27 and TRBJ1-1; no clear D. Trimming stripped 4 bases from V and 5 bases from J, with 11 bases between. Germline V CDR1 and CDR2: MNHEY, SMNVEV (reference sequence). There are 13 residues in the CDR3.

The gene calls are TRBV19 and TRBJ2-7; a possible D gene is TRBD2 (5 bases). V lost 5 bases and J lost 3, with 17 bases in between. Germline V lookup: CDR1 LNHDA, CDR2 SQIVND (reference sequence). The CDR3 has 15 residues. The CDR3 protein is CASSERMIMGYEQYF. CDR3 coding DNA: TGTGCCAGTAGTGAGCGGATGATAATGGGCTACGAGCAGTACTTC.

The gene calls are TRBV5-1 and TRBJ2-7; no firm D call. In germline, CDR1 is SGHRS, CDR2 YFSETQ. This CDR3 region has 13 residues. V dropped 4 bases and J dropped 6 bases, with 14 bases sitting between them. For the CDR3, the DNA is TGCGCCAGCAGCCCGTTCGCCAATAGCGAGCAGTACTTC. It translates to CASSPFANSEQYF.

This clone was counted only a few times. The CDR3, as DNA: TGTGCCAGCGGGCGAGGGTCGGTTGATCGTGGAGAGACCCAGTACTTC. The encoded protein is CASGRGSVDRGETQYF. V gene TRBV9 combines with J gene TRBJ2-5; D possibly corresponds to TRBD2 (5 bases). V was clipped by 7 bases and J by 4 bases, with 23 bases between them. The length of the CDR3 is 16 residues. Germline V gives CDR1 SGDLS, CDR2 YYNGEE.

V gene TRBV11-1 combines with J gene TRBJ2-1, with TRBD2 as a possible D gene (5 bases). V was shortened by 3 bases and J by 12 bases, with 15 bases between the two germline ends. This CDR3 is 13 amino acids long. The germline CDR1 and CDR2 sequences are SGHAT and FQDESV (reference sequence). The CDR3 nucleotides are TGTGCCAGCAGCTTCCGGCCGGGAAGTGGGCAGTTCTTC. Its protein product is CASSFRPGSGQFF.

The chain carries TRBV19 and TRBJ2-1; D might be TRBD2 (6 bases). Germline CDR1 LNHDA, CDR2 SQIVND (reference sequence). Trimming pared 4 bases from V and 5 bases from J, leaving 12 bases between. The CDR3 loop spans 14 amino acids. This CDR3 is CASSTPGGHNEQFF. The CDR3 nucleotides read TGTGCCAGTAGTACACCCGGGGGACACAATGAGCAGTTCTTC.

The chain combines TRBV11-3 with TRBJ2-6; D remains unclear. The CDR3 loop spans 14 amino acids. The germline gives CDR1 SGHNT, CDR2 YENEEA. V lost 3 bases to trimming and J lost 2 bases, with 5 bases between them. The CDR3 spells CASSLAAGANVLTF. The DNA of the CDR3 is TGTGCCAGCAGCTTGGCAGCTGGGGCCAACGTCCTGACTTTC.

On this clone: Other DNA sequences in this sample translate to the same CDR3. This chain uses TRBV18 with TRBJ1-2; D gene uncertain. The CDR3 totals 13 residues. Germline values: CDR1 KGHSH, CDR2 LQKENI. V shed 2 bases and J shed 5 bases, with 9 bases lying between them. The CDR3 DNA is TGTGCCAGCTCACCAGGTCAGTCTTATGGCTACACCTTC. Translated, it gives CASSPGQSYGYTF. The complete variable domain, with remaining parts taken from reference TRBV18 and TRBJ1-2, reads NAGVMQNPRHLVRRRGQEARLRCSPMKGHSHVYWYRQLPEEGLKFMVYLQKENIIDESGMPKERFSAEFPKEGPSILRIQQVVRGDSAAYFCASSPGQSYGYTFGSGTRLTVV.

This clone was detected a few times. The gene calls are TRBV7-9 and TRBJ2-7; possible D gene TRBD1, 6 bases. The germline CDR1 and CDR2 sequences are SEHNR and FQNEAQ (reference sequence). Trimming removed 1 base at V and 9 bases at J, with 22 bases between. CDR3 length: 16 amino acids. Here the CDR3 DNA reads TGTGCCAGCAGCTTAGATAGGGAACAGGGTTTCCGTGGGCAGTACTTC. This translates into CASSLDREQGFRGQYF.

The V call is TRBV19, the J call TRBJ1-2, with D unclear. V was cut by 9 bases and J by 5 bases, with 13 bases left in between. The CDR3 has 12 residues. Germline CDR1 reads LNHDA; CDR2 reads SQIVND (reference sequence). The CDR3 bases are TGTGCCAGCACCCGGGATTCTTATGGCTACACCTTC. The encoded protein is CASTRDSYGYTF.

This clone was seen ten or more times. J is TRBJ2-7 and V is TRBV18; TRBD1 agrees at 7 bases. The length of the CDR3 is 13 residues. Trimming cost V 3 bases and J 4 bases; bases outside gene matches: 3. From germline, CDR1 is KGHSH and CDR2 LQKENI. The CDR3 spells CASSPGTDYEQYF. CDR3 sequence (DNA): TGTGCCAGCTCACCCGGGACAGATTACGAGCAGTACTTC. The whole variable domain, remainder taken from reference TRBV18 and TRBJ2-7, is NAGVMQNPRHLVRRRGQEARLRCSPMKGHSHVYWYRQLPEEGLKFMVYLQKENIIDESGMPKERFSAEFPKEGPSILRIQQVVRGDSAAYFCASSPGTDYEQYFGPGTRLTVT.

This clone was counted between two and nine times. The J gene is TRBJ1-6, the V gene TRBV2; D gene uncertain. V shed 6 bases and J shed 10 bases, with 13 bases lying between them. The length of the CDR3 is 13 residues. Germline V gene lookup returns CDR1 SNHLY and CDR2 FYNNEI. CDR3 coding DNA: TGTGCCAGCAGGGGCCCTCCCTTATCACCCCTCCACTTT. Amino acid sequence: CASRGPPLSPLHF. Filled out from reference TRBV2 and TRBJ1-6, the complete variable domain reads EPEVTQTPSHQVTQMGQEVILRCVPISNHLYFYWYRQILGQKVEFLVSFYNNEISEKSEIFDDQFSVERPDGSNFTLKIRSTKLEDSAMYFCASRGPPLSPLHFGNGTRLTVT.

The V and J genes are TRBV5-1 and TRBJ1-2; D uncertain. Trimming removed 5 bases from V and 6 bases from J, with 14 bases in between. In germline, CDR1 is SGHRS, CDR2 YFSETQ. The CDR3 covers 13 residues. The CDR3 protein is CASRGGRGDGYTF. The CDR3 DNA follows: TGCGCCAGCAGAGGTGGAAGAGGAGATGGCTACACCTTC.

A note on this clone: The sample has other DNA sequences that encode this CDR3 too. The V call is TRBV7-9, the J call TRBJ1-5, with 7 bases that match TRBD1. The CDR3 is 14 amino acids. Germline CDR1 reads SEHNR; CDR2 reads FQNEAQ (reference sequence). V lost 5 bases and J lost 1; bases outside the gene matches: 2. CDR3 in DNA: TGTGCCAGCAGCCAGGGACAGAGCAATCAGCCCCAGCATTTT. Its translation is CASSQGQSNQPQHF. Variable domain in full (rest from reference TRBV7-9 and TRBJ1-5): DTGVSQNPRHKITKRGQNVTFRCDPISEHNRLYWYRQTLGQGPEFLTYFQNEAQLEKSRLLSDRFSAERPKGSFSTLEIQRTEQGDSAMYLCASSQGQSNQPQHFGDGTRLSIL.